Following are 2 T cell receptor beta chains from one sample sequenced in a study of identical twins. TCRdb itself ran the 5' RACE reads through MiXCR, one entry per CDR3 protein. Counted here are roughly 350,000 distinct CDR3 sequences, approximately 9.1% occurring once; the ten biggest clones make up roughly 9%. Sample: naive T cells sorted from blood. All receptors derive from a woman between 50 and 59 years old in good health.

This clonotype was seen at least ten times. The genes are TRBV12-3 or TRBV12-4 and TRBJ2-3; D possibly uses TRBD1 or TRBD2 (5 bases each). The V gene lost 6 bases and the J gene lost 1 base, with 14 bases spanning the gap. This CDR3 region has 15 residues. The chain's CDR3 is CASSPRDGGTDTQYF. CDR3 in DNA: TGTGCCAGCAGCCCCCGGGACGGAGGCACAGATACGCAGTATTTT.

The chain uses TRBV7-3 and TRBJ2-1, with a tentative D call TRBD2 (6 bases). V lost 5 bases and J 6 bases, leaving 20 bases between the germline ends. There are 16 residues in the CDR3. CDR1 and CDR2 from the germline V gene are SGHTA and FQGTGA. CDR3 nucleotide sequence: TGTGCCAGCAGCCTATCTGGAGGGCGGGCCGGCAATGAGCAGTTCTTC. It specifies CASSLSGGRAGNEQFF.